The 32 T cell receptor beta chains below all came from one sample that was sequenced in a study of Graves' ophthalmopathy and Graves' hyperthyroidism. The study amplified TCR beta CDR3 regions using RNA transcripts. In the first round, RT-PCR was carried out with HTBI primers, and a multiplex PCR formed the second round. One entry per CDR3 protein, called by TCRdb with MiXCR from the multiplex PCR reads. Altogether 500,000 to 700,000 distinct CDR3 sequences are present, 35% to 45% being singletons, with the ten largest covering about 4.1%. What was sequenced was peripheral blood or thyroid tissue (not recorded which). The receptors shown here come from an adult man with Graves' hyperthyroidism.

This clonotype was observed a handful of times. The chain couples TRBV9 to TRBJ1-1; the D is unclear. The CDR3 runs 20 residues. CDR1 and CDR2 from the germline V gene are SGDLS and YYNGEE. Trimming took 0 bases from V and 1 from J, leaving 25 bases between them. The CDR3 loop reads CASSVAIRREIRRGNTEAFF. The CDR3 coding sequence is TGTGCCAGCAGCGTAGCTATTCGAAGGGAAATTAGGAGAGGGAACACTGAAGCTTTCTTT.

This clonotype was found a few times. The chain uses TRBV12-3 or TRBV12-4 and TRBJ1-2; D not resolved. Trimming stripped 1 base from V and 4 bases from J, with 10 bases between. This CDR3 is 14 amino acids long. CDR3 residues: CASSLEQEAYGYTF. The CDR3 coding sequence is TGTGCCAGCAGTTTAGAGCAGGAGGCCTATGGCTACACCTTC.

There are many counts of this clonotype. V is TRBV29-1 and J is TRBJ1-4; no clear D. V lost 6 bases, J lost 0 bases, and 8 bases lay in between. The CDR3 is 13 amino acids. In germline, CDR1 is SQVTM, CDR2 ANQGSEA. The CDR3 protein is CSVAESTNEKLFF. CDR3 sequence (DNA): TGCAGCGTAGCTGAGTCAACTAATGAAAAACTGTTTTTT.

The rearrangement joins TRBV29-1 to TRBJ2-7; possibly TRBD1 or TRBD2 for D (8 bases each). The germline CDR1 and CDR2 sequences are SQVTM and ANQGSEA. The CDR3 is 13 residues long. The V end lost 6 bases, the J end lost 7 bases, and 19 bases lay between the germline ends. CDR3 coding DNA: TGCAGCGTCGCAACAGGGGGACTAGAGGAGCAGTACTTC. It yields the protein CSVATGGLEEQYF.

This chain joins TRBV19 and TRBJ1-4; the D gene is possibly TRBD1 (5 bases). Germline V gene sequence: CDR1 LNHDA, CDR2 SQIVND (reference sequence). This CDR3 region has 15 residues. V was pared by 3 bases and J by 6 bases, with 14 bases between. CDR3 in amino acids: CASSMRDAEYEKLFF. The CDR3 DNA sequence: TGTGCCAGTAGTATGAGGGACGCCGAATATGAAAAACTGTTTTTT.

This clonotype was picked up many times. The chain combines TRBV2 with TRBJ2-5; tentatively, D is TRBD1 or TRBD2 (5 bases each). The germline gives CDR1 SNHLY, CDR2 FYNNEI. V lost 3 bases and J lost 5, with 10 bases in between. This CDR3 comprises 13 residues. The DNA of the CDR3 is TGTGCCAGCAGTGATAATTGGGGGGAGACCCAGTACTTC. Protein: CASSDNWGETQYF.

In its sample, this clonotype was seen many times. This chain joins TRBV20-1 and TRBJ2-7; D gene uncertain. Trimming cost V 4 bases and J 3 bases, with 7 bases left between them. CDR3 length: 11 residues. The germline V gene has CDR1 DFQATT and CDR2 SNEGSKA (reference sequence). CDR3 sequence: CSANLNYEQYF. Written as DNA, the CDR3 is TGCAGTGCTAACCTTAACTACGAGCAGTACTTC.

The V gene is TRBV29-1, the J gene TRBJ2-3; D gene unclear. The CDR3 is 12 residues long. Trimming shortened V by 5 bases and J by 4 bases, and 10 bases separated the two germline ends. Per germline, CDR1 SQVTM and CDR2 ANQGSEA. The chain's CDR3 is CSVWRLPDTQYF. DNA for the CDR3: TGCAGCGTTTGGCGGTTGCCAGATACGCAGTATTTT.

Ten or more counts support this clonotype. The chain recombines TRBV6-5 with TRBJ2-7; D not certain. CDR1 is MNHEY and CDR2 is SVGAGI in the germline V gene. The CDR3 is 14 residues long. Trimming pared 0 bases from V and 4 bases from J, leaving 10 bases between. CDR3 loop: CASSYSVRQYEQYF. The CDR3 bases are TGTGCCAGCAGTTACTCGGTCAGGCAGTACGAGCAGTACTTC.

This clonotype was detected many times. This rearrangement joins TRBV2 to TRBJ1-1; 7 bases agree with TRBD1. V trimming: 6 bases; J trimming: 3 bases; junction bases outside the gene matches: 10. This CDR3 has 15 residues. From germline, CDR1 is SNHLY and CDR2 FYNNEI. The CDR3 coding sequence is TGTGCCAGCAGACAACAAGACAGGGCAGACACTGAAGCTTTCTTT. Protein sequence: CASRQQDRADTEAFF.

In its sample, this clonotype was seen many times. V usage is TRBV5-1 and J usage is TRBJ2-7, with 7 bases that match TRBD2. CDR3 length: 15 amino acids. Trimming at V came to 4 bases and at J to 0 bases, leaving 7 bases not matched to a gene. The germline CDR1 and CDR2 sequences are SGHRS and YFSETQ. The DNA for the CDR3 is TGCGCCAGCAGCCTGGGGGGGGAGAACTCCTACGAGCAGTACTTC. Encoded protein: CASSLGGENSYEQYF.

The chain recombines TRBV2 with TRBJ1-1; D might be TRBD1 (5 bases). This CDR3 has 16 amino acids. The V gene's germline CDR1 is SNHLY and CDR2 FYNNEI. V shed 5 bases and J shed 1 base, with 17 bases lying between them. CDR3 sequence reads: CASSSSDILKNTEAFF. The CDR3 DNA sequence: TGTGCCAGCAGTTCATCGGACATACTAAAGAACACTGAAGCTTTCTTT.

This clonotype was recorded many times. The rearrangement uses TRBV20-1 and TRBJ2-6, with D maybe TRBD1 (6 bases). This CDR3 spans 15 amino acids. Germline-derived CDR1 and CDR2 are DFQATT and SNEGSKA (reference sequence). Deletions cut 5 bases from V and 0 bases from J, with 11 bases between. The CDR3 reads CSALEDSSGANVLTF. The CDR3 nucleotides read TGCAGTGCTCTAGAGGACAGCTCTGGGGCCAACGTCCTGACTTTC.

This clonotype was detected a few times. The genes are TRBV29-1 and TRBJ1-2, with TRBD1 identical over 10 bases. Germline V gene lookup returns CDR1 SQVTM and CDR2 ANQGSEA. The CDR3 length is 12 residues. The CDR3 DNA is TGCAGTCGGGGACAGGGGAACTATGGCTACACCTTC. It is translated as CSRGQGNYGYTF.

The rearrangement links TRBV7-3 to TRBJ1-3, with D possibly being TRBD1 (6 bases). V was shortened by 0 bases and J by 0 bases, with 9 bases between the two germline ends. This CDR3 comprises 16 residues. CDR1 is SGHTA and CDR2 is FQGTGA in the germline V gene. In nucleotides, the CDR3 is TGTGCCAGCAGCTTAACAGGGGGGAGCTCTGGAAACACCATATATTTT. Protein product: CASSLTGGSSGNTIYF.

The rearrangement links TRBV20-1 to TRBJ2-2; D is undetermined. The CDR3 runs to 9 residues. Germline V gene sequence: CDR1 DFQATT, CDR2 SNEGSKA (reference sequence). The CDR3: CNATGELFF. In DNA form, the CDR3 reads TGCAATGCCACCGGGGAGCTGTTTTTT.

The chain uses TRBV5-1 and TRBJ1-1, with TRBD1 matching 9 bases. V was clipped by 4 bases and J by 4 bases; unmatched bases: 8. The CDR3 contains 15 residues. Germline CDR1 SGHRS, CDR2 YFSETQ. DNA for the CDR3: TGCGCCAGCAGCCGAGTGACAGGGGGTGGCACTGAAGCTTTCTTT. It is translated as CASSRVTGGGTEAFF.

This clonotype came up many times. In DNA form, the CDR3 reads TGCAGTGCTAGACAGGATAAAAACAACCAAGAGACCCAGTACTTC. It encodes CSARQDKNNQETQYF. The V and J genes are TRBV20-1 and TRBJ2-5; no firm D call. In germline, CDR1 is DFQATT, CDR2 SNEGSKA (reference sequence). There are 15 residues in the CDR3. Trimming cost V 2 bases and J 0 bases, with 13 bases left between them.

This clonotype was seen many times. In DNA, the CDR3 is TGTGCCAGCCGCAAGACTAGCGGGGGGTCCGGGGAGCTGTTTTTT. Protein sequence: CASRKTSGGSGELFF. The V gene is TRBV2, the J gene TRBJ2-2, with 13 bases lining up with TRBD2. V was pared by 8 bases and J by 6 bases, with 6 bases of the junction left unmatched. This CDR3 is built from 15 residues. Germline V CDR1 and CDR2: SNHLY, FYNNEI.

V is TRBV24-1 and J is TRBJ1-1; 10 bases are shared with TRBD1. This CDR3 has 14 residues. The V gene end was trimmed by 3 bases and the J gene end by 12 bases; junction bases not matched to a gene: 9. CDR1 is KGHDR, CDR2 SFDVKD, per germline. Here the CDR3 DNA reads TGTGCCACCAGTGATGATCGACAGGGGGCGCGCCCTTTCTTT. Residues: CATSDDRQGARPFF.

The sample holds one count of this clonotype. The chain links TRBV5-4 to TRBJ2-7; D is unresolved. Germline assignment: CDR1 SGHNT and CDR2 YYREEE (reference sequence). The ends were cut back, 0 bases at V and 7 bases at J, with 17 bases in the middle. The CDR3 consists of 15 residues. The CDR3 here is CASSLGDSSYNEQYF. The CDR3 DNA is TGTGCCAGCAGCTTGGGGGATAGCTCCTACAATGAGCAGTACTTC. The full variable domain, with the rest looked up from reference TRBV5-4 and TRBJ2-7, is ETGVTQSPTHLIKTRGQQVTLRCSSQSGHNTVSWYQQALGQGPQFIFQYYREEENGRGNFPPRFSGLQFPNYSSELNVNALELDDSALYLCASSLGDSSYNEQYFGPGTRLTVT.

This clonotype was counted many times. This chain links TRBV7-8 with TRBJ1-2; TRBD1 matches at 11 bases. This CDR3 is 16 amino acids long. Germline CDR1 is SGHVS and CDR2 is FQNEAQ. V shed 5 bases, J shed 7 bases, and the junction held 12 bases outside the gene matches. The CDR3 DNA reads TGTGCCAGCAGCCTAACCGGGACAGGGGGAAGTCCTGGCTACACCTTC. Translated: CASSLTGTGGSPGYTF.

This chain uses TRBV19 with TRBJ2-5; 11 nucleotides align to TRBD2. Trimming took 6 bases from V and 4 from J; bases not matched to a gene: 10. The V gene's germline CDR1 is LNHDA and CDR2 SQIVND (reference sequence). The CDR3 is 16 residues long. CDR3 nucleotide sequence: TGTGCCAGTAGCCTCGGACTAGCGGGTACACGAGAGACCCAGTACTTC. Translating gives CASSLGLAGTRETQYF.

J is TRBJ2-2 and V is TRBV25-1, with D hard to call. The germline V gene encodes CDR1 MGHDK and CDR2 SYGVNS. The CDR3 runs to 12 residues. Deletions cut 6 bases from V and 10 bases from J, with 12 bases between. CDR3 amino acids: CASSSHLAELFF. DNA of the CDR3: TGTGCCAGCAGCTCCCATTTGGCGGAGCTGTTTTTT.

This clonotype was recorded a few times. This chain joins TRBV7-9 and TRBJ2-2, with 8 bases aligning to TRBD2. V dropped 4 bases and J dropped 2; count of bases not matched to a gene: 9. This CDR3 has 17 residues. Per the germline V gene, CDR1 is SEHNR and CDR2 is FQNEAQ (reference sequence). CDR3 sequence (DNA): TGTGCCAGCAGCTCCCGAGCGGGAGCTGCCAACACCGGGGAGCTGTTTTTT. Protein product: CASSSRAGAANTGELFF.

V gene TRBV29-1 combines with J gene TRBJ1-2; D is perhaps TRBD1 (5 bases). Trimming pared 4 bases from V and 8 bases from J, leaving 26 bases between. Germline loops: CDR1 SQVTM, CDR2 ANQGSEA. This CDR3 has 16 amino acids. For the CDR3, the DNA is TGCAGCGTTGGCAGCCCAGGGAGGAGCGGTGGGAACGGCTACACCTTC. Translation gives CSVGSPGRSGGNGYTF.

The chain is built from TRBV20-1 and TRBJ2-5, with D possibly TRBD1 on 7 matching bases. Germline assignment: CDR1 DFQATT and CDR2 SNEGSKA (reference sequence). The CDR3 has 14 amino acids. Between the trimmed V and J ends, which lost 3 bases and 5 bases, there was a span of 16 bases. The CDR3 is CSASNRGGNETQYF. The CDR3 coding sequence is TGCAGTGCTAGCAACAGGGGAGGTAATGAGACCCAGTACTTC.

This clonotype was counted a few times. The rearrangement uses TRBV7-9 and TRBJ2-2; D unresolved. Per germline, CDR1 SEHNR and CDR2 FQNEAQ (reference sequence). CDR3 length: 14 amino acids. V dropped 5 bases and J dropped 6 bases, with 13 bases sitting between them. The CDR3 protein is CASSPSTSPGELFF. CDR3 nucleotides: TGTGCCAGCAGCCCCTCCACGAGTCCCGGGGAGCTGTTTTTT.

This clonotype was picked up many times. The chain uses TRBV29-1 and TRBJ1-2; maybe TRBD1 (5 bases). V lost 0 bases and J 3 bases, leaving 17 bases between the germline ends. The V gene's germline CDR1 is SQVTM and CDR2 ANQGSEA. The CDR3 extends over 16 amino acids. The CDR3 loop reads CSVEETDRGDDYGYTF. The CDR3 DNA reads as TGCAGCGTTGAAGAAACAGATAGGGGAGACGACTATGGCTACACCTTC.

V and J are TRBV29-1 and TRBJ2-5; TRBD1 might be the D (5 bases). The CDR3 length is 13 residues. Trimming removed 5 bases from V and 3 bases from J, with 13 bases in between. Germline values: CDR1 SQVTM, CDR2 ANQGSEA. CDR3 sequence reads: CSVLYRWEETQYF. The CDR3 DNA is TGCAGCGTTTTGTACAGGTGGGAAGAGACCCAGTACTTC.

This clonotype has at least ten counts. This sequence joins TRBV9 and TRBJ1-2; 11 bases match TRBD1. J lost 0 bases, V lost 0 bases, and 4 bases had no gene match. The germline V gene has CDR1 SGDLS and CDR2 YYNGEE. The CDR3 consists of 17 residues. CDR3 sequence: CASSVGTGGLANYGYTF. For the CDR3, the DNA is TGTGCCAGCAGCGTAGGGACAGGGGGCCTAGCTAACTATGGCTACACCTTC.

This clonotype was found a few times. This rearrangement joins TRBV24-1 to TRBJ2-5; TRBD2 matches 15 bases. Germline V gene data show CDR1 as KGHDR and CDR2 as SFDVKD. V trimming: 0 bases; J trimming: 4 bases; junction bases outside the gene matches: 8. The CDR3 spans 19 residues. CDR3 DNA sequence: TGTGCCACCAGTGATTTGGGACTAGCGGGAGGGCCCGTAGCAGAGACCCAGTACTTC. This sequence encodes CATSDLGLAGGPVAETQYF.